This TCR beta chain was observed in a study of OX40 agonist ivuxolimab in advanced cancers. Overall study findings and caveats: Researchers did not establish what antigens the expanded peripheral T cells target.

This clone was recorded a few times. Its antigen is currently unknown. Germline V lookup: CDR1 SGHDN, CDR2 FVKESK. The CDR3 sequence is 13 residues long. V gave up 4 bases and J gave up 3 bases, with 10 bases separating them. TCRdb's table, derived via immunoSEQ multiplex PCR, lists solely in-frame clones and lacks some. Here the sample spans about 68,000 clones, about 83% being singletons. The V gene is TRBV14, the J gene TRBJ2-7; D unclear. This specimen consisted of CD4+ or CD8+ T cells sorted from blood, obtained in a trial of the OX40 agonist ivuxolimab. This receptor was taken from an adult with an advanced solid tumor such as melanoma, head and neck, liver or kidney cancer. The CDR3: CASSLGPDYEQYF. The CDR3 DNA reads TGTGCCAGCAGCCTTGGACCTGACTACGAGCAGTACTTC.